The T cell receptor (beta chain) described here comes from a study of CXCR3-negative and CXCR3-positive naive CD8 T cells. Regarding the study as a whole: For CXCR3-positive naive cells, TRB CDR3s were more hydrophobic than those of CXCR3-negative naive cells. Surface CD5 looked about the same in the naive subsets, so the authors worked out TCR strength from TRB CDR3 properties. Much lower diversity was found in memory CD8+ cells, while both naive subsets had comparably high diversity.

Naive CD8+ T cells had a CD45RO-CCR7+CD27+CD95- phenotype. Carrying UMI labels, the TRB cDNA libraries were prepared through 5' RACE. TCRdb re-called the 5' RACE reads and gives one entry per CDR3 protein, without DNA. The sample table includes about 130,000 distinct CDR3 sequences. A note on this clonotype: Its matching antigen is unknown.

The receptor was isolated from a human donor in good health. Some clones in this sample may be carry-over from other donors' samples. Sequencing was carried out using naive CXCR3- CD8+ T cells from blood. The subset was: CD45RO-CCR7+CD27+CD95- naive CD8+ T cells lacking CXCR3 (TNR3-).

CDR3 sequence reads: CASSLTSGQETQYF. The rearrangement joins TRBV28 to TRBJ2-5; no DNA is available, so the TRBD2 call from TCRdb remains unchecked. The CDR3 consists of 14 residues. The V gene's germline CDR1 is MDHEN and CDR2 SYDVKM.